At least ten counts were recorded for the clone carrying this T cell receptor (beta chain). Its antigen is unknown. Exclusion criteria comprised other autoimmune diseases, uncontrolled infections, pregnancy or lactation in patients. Diagnoses were established from clinical symptoms, serum thyroxine, TRAb, thyroid ultrasound and orbital computed tomography. The sample originates from a study of Graves' ophthalmopathy and Graves' hyperthyroidism. Trimming cost V 6 bases and J 5 bases, with 8 bases left between them. The germline V gene encodes CDR1 SNHLY and CDR2 FYNNEI. CDR3 length: 13 amino acids. Using RNA transcripts, the TCR beta CDR3 regions were amplified. HTBI primers were employed in first-round RT-PCR, then a second-round multiplex PCR followed. A single record per CDR3 protein comes from TCRdb applying MiXCR to the multiplex PCR reads. The sample yields some 250,000 distinct CDR3 sequences, around 50% seen once.

Study-wide points: Blood also carried most expanded thyroid clonotypes exceeding 0.001 frequency.

Sequenced: peripheral blood. This clonotype was sampled from an adult man with Graves' ophthalmopathy. The chain links TRBV2 to TRBJ1-6; perhaps TRBD1 as D (5 bases). CDR3 DNA: TGTGCCAGCAGCCGGGGGAATAATTCACCCCTCCACTTT. This codes for CASSRGNNSPLHF.